This T cell receptor beta chain was retrieved from a study of T cells in localized non-small cell lung cancer (dated by TCRdb to 2018 to 2021). Looking at the study overall: The study analyzed T cell repertoires of around 250 early-stage NSCLC patients, comparing tumors and uninvolved tumor-adjacent lungs. NSCLC patients had a mean age of approximately 72 years, and approximately 140 were male and about a hundred female. The cohort consisted of 236 treatment-naive NSCLC patients whose localized lung tumors had been resected. Broader findings and caveats from the paper: Because the study design was exploratory, TCR variables were selected using unadjusted p-values without false-discovery rate correction. Because multi-region tumor sequencing was not performed, intratumor heterogeneity could not be ruled out. A median of about 61 of the top 100 tumor clones turned up in the paired uninvolved adjacent lung, and some 28 of those clones also ranked among the top 100 of that same adjacent lung. Uninvolved tumor-adjacent lung showed the highest T cell clonality, higher than tumor, which suggests more focused antigenic responses in the adjacent lung. Higher blood T cell density associated with longer overall survival, while higher adjacent-lung clonality associated with shorter survival.

At diagnosis, peripheral blood, uninvolved tumor-adjacent lung and tumor were collected and stored as a combination of fresh-frozen and FFPE material. For TCR repertoire profiling, blood samples were analyzed as peripheral blood mononuclear cells. The germline V and J ends show losses of 4 bases and 7 bases respectively, and no gene match explains 9 bases of the junction. For CDR1 and CDR2, the germline V gene lists SGHRS and YFSETQ. The CDR3 covers 15 residues, taking in both the cysteine and the phenylalanine. Only the CDR3 DNA stays, 45 bases, in frame from base 1. In the case of this clone: Its antigen is currently not known. No quality values exist for individual bases; no much larger clone is one base distant.

The immunoSEQ Assay was used to sequence TCR beta CDR3 regions from DNA. Per the source publication's procedure: T cell density was computed as TCR beta template counts normalized to usable DNA estimated by amplifying housekeeping genes. The preseqR package was used to estimate richness by extrapolating to 400,000 templates for PBMC samples and to 120,000 templates for tissue samples. Clonality was taken to be one minus Pielou's evenness. To identify tissue-enriched TCRs, differential abundance testing was run on productive amino-acid clonotypes with a minimum total count of 5 and an alpha of 0.1. The Jaccard Index and the Morisita Overlap Index were used to measure how much the repertoires overlapped between compartments. GLIPH grouped TCR beta CDR3s together with public tetramer-defined viral CDR3s, and a viral motif had to include at least three viral sequences and show V-gene enrichment. TCRdb mirrors the immuneACCESS table, restricted to in-frame sequences. Some clones are absent from its copies; in checked studies, under half trace to an unresolved V gene, and the reason for the others is unknown. V and J calls and clone size come straight from that table; D and trimming were deduced from the DNA. For this sample the table gives over 45,000 clones, of which around 90% were detected only once. The ten largest account for around 17% of the sample.

This sample comprised PBMCs, obtained before any cancer treatment. The chain is encoded by TRBV5-1 joined to TRBJ1-2, with TRBD1 identical over 11 junction bases. The receptor was isolated from a female donor with stage II lung adenocarcinoma. The CDR3 reads CASSGQGAGLSGYTF. The DNA is as follows: TGCGCCAGCAGCGGACAGGGGGCGGGTTTATCTGGCTACACCTTC.